This record concerns one T cell receptor beta chain sequence. These data come from a study of blood T cell repertoires in COVID-19. Germline loops: CDR1 SGHRS, CDR2 YFSETQ. The ends were cut back, 2 bases at V and 8 bases at J, with 19 bases in the middle. The CDR3 is 16 residues long. The table came from immunoSEQ multiplex PCR; TCRdb's copy has only in-frame clones and leaves some out. The table includes roughly 120,000 clones, over 70% detected once. The chain couples TRBV5-1 to TRBJ1-4; possible D gene TRBD1, 5 bases. The material sequenced was peripheral blood. The receptor was isolated from a woman aged 45-65 years with acute or convalescent COVID-19. In nucleotides, the CDR3 is TGCGCCAGCAGCTTAGGGACGCTACCCGGAGGGGAAAAACTGTTTTTT. It is translated as CASSLGTLPGGEKLFF.